These 28 T cell receptor beta chains came from one sample sequenced in a study of T cell repertoires in cytomegalovirus infection. Each CDR3 protein is one row after TCRdb ran MiXCR on the reads. Here the sample spans fewer than 1,000,000 distinct CDR3 sequences, roughly a third being singletons. Which antigens these TCRs recognize remains unknown. The sample in question was cultured CD8+ T cells from PBMCs, obtained from culture after CMV antigen stimulation. All receptors come from a human donor in good health (CMV status not recorded). Some clones in this sample may be carry-over from other donors' samples.

In its sample, this clonotype was seen a few times. The chain combines TRBV6-5 with TRBJ2-1; D is unresolved. CDR1 and CDR2 (germline): MNHEY, SVGAGI. V was pared by 0 bases and J by 6 bases, with 12 bases between. This CDR3 has 15 residues. The CDR3 nucleotides read TGTGCCAGCAGTTACTCGGAACGAGTGGGCAATGAGCAGTTCTTC. Translation gives CASSYSERVGNEQFF.

Many counts were recorded for this clonotype. The chain combines TRBV7-8 with TRBJ2-1, with 15 bases that match TRBD2. Germline V gene data show CDR1 as SGHVS and CDR2 as FQNEAQ. This CDR3 contains 18 residues. V was clipped by 11 bases and J by 0 bases; unmatched bases: 11. CDR3 coding DNA: TGTGCCTTTAGAGAGGGGACTAGCGGGGGGAGCTCCTACAATGAGCAGTTCTTC. Residues: CAFREGTSGGSSYNEQFF.

This clonotype has a handful of counts. The chain combines TRBV12-3 or TRBV12-4 with TRBJ1-1; D gene uncertain. The V and J ends lost 4 bases and 7 bases respectively, with 13 bases between them. The CDR3 contains 13 residues. CDR3 DNA: TGTGCCAGCAGTTCCCCCAAGGTACATGAAGCTTTCTTT. This translates into CASSSPKVHEAFF.

The J gene is TRBJ2-5, the V gene TRBV12-3 or TRBV12-4, with 7 nucleotides matching TRBD2. This CDR3 comprises 14 residues. V was clipped by 2 bases and J by 7 bases; unmatched bases: 7. CDR3 amino acids: CASSLPGLQRTQYF. Written as DNA, the CDR3 is TGTGCCAGCAGTTTACCGGGACTACAGAGGACCCAGTACTTC.

V is TRBV6-5 and J is TRBJ1-1; tentative D call: TRBD1 (5 bases). Trimming took 0 bases from V and 5 from J, leaving 13 bases between them. Germline CDR1 reads MNHEY; CDR2 reads SVGAGI. The CDR3 is 15 amino acids. The CDR3 nucleotides read TGTGCCAGCAGTTACTCGGGCAGGGCGTGGACTGAAGCTTTCTTT. Translating gives CASSYSGRAWTEAFF.

V is TRBV19 and J is TRBJ1-1; D is unresolved. Trimming pared 8 bases from V and 1 base from J, leaving 14 bases between. This CDR3 spans 14 amino acids. Germline-derived CDR1 and CDR2 are LNHDA and SQIVND (reference sequence). CDR3 sequence (DNA): TGTGCCAGTGCGCCGAAGGGCTGGAACACTGAAGCTTTCTTT. Protein sequence: CASAPKGWNTEAFF.

In nucleotides, the CDR3 is TGCGCCAGCAGCTTCCGACAGCCCTCGGATACGCAGTATTTT. It encodes CASSFRQPSDTQYF. The chain joins TRBV5-1 to TRBJ2-3, with D tentatively TRBD1 (5 bases). This CDR3 spans 14 amino acids. Trimming removed 2 bases at V and 6 bases at J, with 13 bases between. Germline CDR1 SGHRS, CDR2 YFSETQ.

This clonotype has ten or more counts. J is TRBJ2-1 and V is TRBV7-8, with 9 bases identical to TRBD2. Germline assignment: CDR1 SGHVS and CDR2 FQNEAQ. The CDR3 runs 15 residues. Losses at the gene ends were 4 bases for V and 6 bases for J; bases not matched to a gene: 7. CDR3 amino acids: CASSSSAGGVNEQFF. The CDR3 DNA follows: TGTGCCAGCAGCTCCTCGGCGGGGGGGGTCAATGAGCAGTTCTTC.

This clonotype was detected ten times or more. V usage is TRBV7-2 and J usage is TRBJ2-7, with 9 bases fitting TRBD1. The germline V gene encodes CDR1 SGHTA and CDR2 FQGNSA. The trim removed 6 bases at V and 7 bases at J, leaving 13 bases unmatched. CDR3 length: 15 amino acids. The DNA for the CDR3 is TGTGCCAGCAGGAGTACAGGGGGCGGGTCAATGGAGCAGTACTTC. It yields the protein CASRSTGGGSMEQYF.

This clonotype was counted at least ten times. This chain connects TRBV12-3 or TRBV12-4 to TRBJ2-5; unclear D gene. V gave up 3 bases and J gave up 0 bases, with 2 bases separating them. The CDR3 covers 12 residues. The CDR3 DNA follows: TGTGCCAGCAGTTTGTACCAAGAGACCCAGTACTTC. Translated, it gives CASSLYQETQYF.

Many counts were recorded for this clonotype. This chain joins TRBV6-6 and TRBJ2-3, with D perhaps TRBD1 (6 bases). V lost 2 bases to trimming and J lost 4 bases, with 10 bases between them. CDR3 size: 14 residues. Germline lookup yields CDR1 MNHNY and CDR2 SVGAGI (reference sequence). In nucleotides, the CDR3 is TGTGCCAGCAGTTACGGTGGGGGCGCAGATACGCAGTATTTT. Residues: CASSYGGGADTQYF.

V gene TRBV27 combines with J gene TRBJ2-3; D remains ambiguous. Trimming shortened V by 2 bases and J by 1 base, and 16 bases separated the two germline ends. The germline V gene has CDR1 MNHEY and CDR2 SMNVEV (reference sequence). The CDR3 runs 17 residues. The chain's CDR3 is CASSLTRGAGGTDTQYF. Written as DNA, the CDR3 is TGTGCCAGCAGTTTAACGCGTGGAGCCGGCGGCACAGATACGCAGTATTTT.

This clonotype has only a few counts. The chain joins TRBV10-2 to TRBJ2-1; D remains ambiguous. This CDR3 contains 13 residues. V lost 6 bases to trimming and J lost 2 bases, with 8 bases between them. Germline V lookup: CDR1 WSHSY, CDR2 SAAADI. For the CDR3, the DNA is TGCGCCAGCAGGCAAAATACCTACAATGAGCAGTTCTTC. This codes for CASRQNTYNEQFF.

This clonotype was recorded many times. The chain couples TRBV7-2 to TRBJ2-2, with a weak D call TRBD1 (5 bases). Trimming took off 0 bases at V and 1 base at J, with 15 bases between the two ends. The germline gives CDR1 SGHTA, CDR2 FQGNSA. The CDR3 is 18 residues long. CDR3 sequence (DNA): TGTGCCAGCAGCTTAGCGCTCGTTCGGACATTGAACACCGGGGAGCTGTTTTTT. Translated: CASSLALVRTLNTGELFF.

This clonotype has only a few counts. V and J are TRBV5-1 and TRBJ1-6; no clear D. The CDR3 length is 18 residues. Germline CDR1 and CDR2: SGHRS and YFSETQ. Trimming stripped 0 bases from V and 0 bases from J, with 13 bases between. Here the CDR3 reads CASSLDPQRLSYNSPLHF. In DNA, the CDR3 is TGCGCCAGCAGCTTGGACCCCCAGAGACTCTCCTATAATTCACCCCTCCACTTT.

The chain has TRBV20-1 and TRBJ1-6; a possible D gene is TRBD1 (5 bases). Germline assignment: CDR1 DFQATT and CDR2 SNEGSKA (reference sequence). CDR3 length: 19 amino acids. With 0 bases removed from V and 7 bases from J, the gap between germline ends came to 25 bases. The CDR3 coding sequence is TGCAGTGCTAGAGAGGAGGCAGGGTTGGATTTTGGTCTGAATTCACCCCTCCACTTT. Encoded protein: CSAREEAGLDFGLNSPLHF.

This clonotype was counted between two and nine times. The gene calls are TRBV2 and TRBJ1-1; no clear D. CDR3 length: 14 residues. Per the germline V gene, CDR1 is SNHLY and CDR2 is FYNNEI. The V end lost 3 bases, the J end lost 11 bases, and 19 bases lay between the germline ends. The CDR3, as DNA: TGTGCCAGCAGTGAGTCGTTGTCCCTACGTTGGGCTTTCTTT. This gives the protein CASSESLSLRWAFF. Looking up the rest from reference TRBV2 and TRBJ1-1 gives the full variable domain: EPEVTQTPSHQVTQMGQEVILRCVPISNHLYFYWYRQILGQKVEFLVSFYNNEISEKSEIFDDQFSVERPDGSNFTLKIRSTKLEDSAMYFCASSESLSLRWAFFGQGTRLTVV.

This clonotype was detected a few times. The chain carries TRBV2 and TRBJ1-2; D is perhaps TRBD1 (6 bases). The germline gives CDR1 SNHLY, CDR2 FYNNEI. This CDR3 is 12 amino acids long. Trimming cost V 6 bases and J 3 bases, with 8 bases left between them. CDR3 DNA: TGTGCCAGCAGGGGGGGGCACTATGGCTACACCTTC. Translating it yields CASRGGHYGYTF.

This clonotype was seen more than once but under ten times. One end of the junction varies from germline; a read error may be responsible. V gene TRBV5-3 combines with J gene TRBJ2-5; D possibly corresponds to TRBD1 (6 bases). TRBV5-3 is an ORF, with its function uncertain. The CDR3 spans 12 residues. CDR3 sequence: CASSLGDTVQYF. CDR3 nucleotide sequence: TGTGCCAGCAGCTTGGGGGACACCGTCCAGTACTTC.

The chain couples TRBV13 to TRBJ1-1; no firm D call. V was pared by 5 bases and J by 14 bases, with 18 bases between. This CDR3 is 12 amino acids long. The V gene's germline CDR1 is PRHDT and CDR2 FYEKMQ (reference sequence). The CDR3 DNA sequence: TGTGCCAGCAGCGCTACCTCTGGCCCGAAGTTCTTT. As protein: CASSATSGPKFF.

This clonotype was seen many times. This sequence joins TRBV7-9 and TRBJ2-7; 8 nucleotides line up with TRBD1. Germline V gene data show CDR1 as SEHNR and CDR2 as FQNEAQ (reference sequence). The CDR3 has 15 amino acids. After removal of 5 bases from V and 2 bases from J, the junction contained 8 bases not matched to a gene. The CDR3 sequence: CASSHPQDRAYEQYF. CDR3 sequence (DNA): TGTGCCAGCAGCCATCCCCAGGACAGGGCCTACGAGCAGTACTTC.

This clonotype was seen a few times. The genes are TRBV4-1 and TRBJ2-3; TRBD1 matches 9 bases. Germline V gives CDR1 MGHRA, CDR2 YSYEKL. The CDR3 has 16 amino acids. V gave up 0 bases and J gave up 2 bases; unmatched junction bases: 3. CDR3 nucleotides: TGCGCCAGCAGCCAAGAAGGGACAGGGCCCACAGATACGCAGTATTTT. This gives the protein CASSQEGTGPTDTQYF.

The V gene is TRBV6-5, the J gene TRBJ1-1; 8 positions agree with TRBD1. V was pared by 6 bases and J by 1 base, with 7 bases of the junction left unmatched. Germline V gene lookup returns CDR1 MNHEY and CDR2 SVGAGI. The CDR3 sequence is 15 residues long. CDR3 loop: CASSFRTGPNTEAFF. The CDR3 nucleotides are TGTGCCAGCAGCTTCCGGACAGGGCCGAACACTGAAGCTTTCTTT.

The V and J genes are TRBV19 and TRBJ1-1, with D unresolved. CDR1 is LNHDA and CDR2 is SQIVND in the germline V gene (reference sequence). Trimming cost V 8 bases and J 1 base, with 20 bases left between them. This CDR3 is built from 16 residues. CDR3 residues: CASRQVGIGWNTEAFF. CDR3 DNA: TGTGCCAGTCGCCAGGTGGGGATCGGGTGGAACACTGAAGCTTTCTTT.

V usage is TRBV28 and J usage is TRBJ2-7; a possible D gene is TRBD1 (7 bases). V lost 4 bases and J 6 bases, leaving 10 bases between the germline ends. The CDR3 is 12 amino acids. Germline-derived CDR1 and CDR2 are MDHEN and SYDVKM. The CDR3 DNA reads TGTGCCAGCAGTTATCAGGGGGGCGAGCAGTACGTC. The encoded protein is CASSYQGGEQYV.

The DNA of the CDR3 is TGTGCCACCAGTGACCGGACTAAAAATTTGAAAAAAGAGACCCAGTACTTC. Amino acids: CATSDRTKNLKKETQYF. The chain uses TRBV24-1 and TRBJ2-5; D is perhaps TRBD2 (6 bases). V was cut by 4 bases and J by 3 bases, with 20 bases left in between. Germline V lookup: CDR1 KGHDR, CDR2 SFDVKD. The CDR3 is 17 residues long.

The chain joins TRBV5-4 to TRBJ2-5; D may be TRBD1 (5 bases). This CDR3 has 16 amino acids. Germline V gives CDR1 SGHNT, CDR2 YYREEE (reference sequence). With 3 bases removed from V and 4 bases from J, the gap between germline ends came to 19 bases. This CDR3 is CASSSLGASLGETQYF. The CDR3 DNA sequence: TGTGCCAGCAGCTCCCTTGGGGCGAGTTTAGGAGAGACCCAGTACTTC.

The chain links TRBV4-1 to TRBJ2-7; the match to TRBD1 covers 10 bases. CDR3 size: 15 residues. Germline-derived CDR1 and CDR2 are MGHRA and YSYEKL. V dropped 4 bases and J dropped 5; count of bases not matched to a gene: 8. In DNA form, the CDR3 reads TGCGCCAGCAGCCTCGGTTGGGGGACAGGGGACGAGCAGTACGTC. This translates into CASSLGWGTGDEQYV.